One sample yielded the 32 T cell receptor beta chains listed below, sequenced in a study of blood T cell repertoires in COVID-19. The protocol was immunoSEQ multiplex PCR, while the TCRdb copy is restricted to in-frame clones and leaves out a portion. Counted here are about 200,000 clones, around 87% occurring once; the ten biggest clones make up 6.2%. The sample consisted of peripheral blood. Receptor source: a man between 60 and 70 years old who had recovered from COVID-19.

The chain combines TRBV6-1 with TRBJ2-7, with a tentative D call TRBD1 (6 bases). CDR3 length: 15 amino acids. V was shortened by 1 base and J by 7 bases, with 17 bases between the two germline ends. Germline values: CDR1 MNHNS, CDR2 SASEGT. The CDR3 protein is CASSEEYGQHWEQYF. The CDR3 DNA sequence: TGTGCCAGCAGTGAAGAATACGGACAGCACTGGGAGCAGTACTTC.

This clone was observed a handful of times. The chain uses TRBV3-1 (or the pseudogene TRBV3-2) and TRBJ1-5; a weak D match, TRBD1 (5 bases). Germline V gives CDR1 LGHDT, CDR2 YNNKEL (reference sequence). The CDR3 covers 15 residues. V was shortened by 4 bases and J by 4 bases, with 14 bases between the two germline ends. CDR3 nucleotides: TGTGCCAGCAGCCTAGGAAGGGGAGGGAATCAGCCCCAGCATTTT. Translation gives CASSLGRGGNQPQHF.

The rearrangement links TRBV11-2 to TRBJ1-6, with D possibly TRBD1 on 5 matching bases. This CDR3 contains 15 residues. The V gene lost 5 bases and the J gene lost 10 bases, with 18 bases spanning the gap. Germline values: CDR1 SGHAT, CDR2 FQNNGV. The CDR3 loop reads CASSREGGGSSPLHF. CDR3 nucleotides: TGTGCCAGCAGCAGGGAGGGCGGGGGGAGCTCACCCCTCCACTTT. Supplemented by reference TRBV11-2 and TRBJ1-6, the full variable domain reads EAGVAQSPRYKIIEKRQSVAFWCNPISGHATLYWYQQILGQGPKLLIQFQNNGVVDDSQLPKDRFSAERLKGVDSTLKIQPAKLEDSAVYLCASSREGGGSSPLHFGNGTRLTVT.

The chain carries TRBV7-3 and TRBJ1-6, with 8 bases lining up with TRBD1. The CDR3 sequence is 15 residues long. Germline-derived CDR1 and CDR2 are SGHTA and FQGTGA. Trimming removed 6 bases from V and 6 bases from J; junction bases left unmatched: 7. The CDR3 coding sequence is TGTGCCAGCAGGACGACAGGGGCTCGTAATTCACCCCTCCACTTT. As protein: CASRTTGARNSPLHF. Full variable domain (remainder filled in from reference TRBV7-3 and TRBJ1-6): GAGVSQTPSNKVTEKGKYVELRCDPISGHTALYWYRQSLGQGPEFLIYFQGTGAADDSGLPNDRFFAVRPEGSVSTLKIQRTERGDSAVYLCASRTTGARNSPLHFGNGTRLTVT.

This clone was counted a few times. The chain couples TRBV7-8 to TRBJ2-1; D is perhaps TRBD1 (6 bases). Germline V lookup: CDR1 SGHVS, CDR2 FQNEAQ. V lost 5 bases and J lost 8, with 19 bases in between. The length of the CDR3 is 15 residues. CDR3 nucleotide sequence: TGTGCCAGCAGCCTAGGACCAGGGGATTCGGATGAGCAGTTCTTC. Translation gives CASSLGPGDSDEQFF.

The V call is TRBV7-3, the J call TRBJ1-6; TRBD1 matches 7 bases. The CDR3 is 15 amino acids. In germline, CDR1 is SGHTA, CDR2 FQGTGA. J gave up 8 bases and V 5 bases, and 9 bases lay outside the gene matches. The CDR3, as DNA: TGTGCCAGCAGCCTGAGACAGGGTGGGGATTCACCCCTCCACTTT. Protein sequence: CASSLRQGGDSPLHF.

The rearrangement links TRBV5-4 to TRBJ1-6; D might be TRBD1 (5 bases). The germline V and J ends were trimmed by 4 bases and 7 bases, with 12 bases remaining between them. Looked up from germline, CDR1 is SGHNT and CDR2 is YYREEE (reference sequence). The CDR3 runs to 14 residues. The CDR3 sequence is CASSAGGGNSPLHF. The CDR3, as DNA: TGTGCCAGCAGCGCCGGGGGGGGGAATTCACCCCTCCACTTT.

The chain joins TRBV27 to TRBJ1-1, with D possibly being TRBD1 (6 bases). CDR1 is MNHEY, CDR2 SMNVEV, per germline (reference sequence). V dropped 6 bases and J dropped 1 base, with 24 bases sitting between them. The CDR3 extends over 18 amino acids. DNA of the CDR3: TGTGCCAGCAGCGGTCGACCTGGCCGCAGGGGCCCGAACACTGAAGCTTTCTTT. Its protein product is CASSGRPGRRGPNTEAFF.

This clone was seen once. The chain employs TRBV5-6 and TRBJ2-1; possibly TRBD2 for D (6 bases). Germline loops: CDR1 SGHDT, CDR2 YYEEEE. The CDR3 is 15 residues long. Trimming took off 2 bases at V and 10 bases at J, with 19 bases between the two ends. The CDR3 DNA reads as TGTGCCAGCAGCTTCGGGACTCTGGCAATTGGCGAGCAGTTCTTC. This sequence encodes CASSFGTLAIGEQFF.

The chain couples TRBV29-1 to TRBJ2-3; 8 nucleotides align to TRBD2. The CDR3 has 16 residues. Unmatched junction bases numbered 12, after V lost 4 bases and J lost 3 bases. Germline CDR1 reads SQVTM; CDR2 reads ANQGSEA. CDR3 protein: CSVVPGGQVKTDTQYF. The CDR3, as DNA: TGCAGCGTTGTTCCGGGGGGGCAGGTTAAAACAGATACGCAGTATTTT.

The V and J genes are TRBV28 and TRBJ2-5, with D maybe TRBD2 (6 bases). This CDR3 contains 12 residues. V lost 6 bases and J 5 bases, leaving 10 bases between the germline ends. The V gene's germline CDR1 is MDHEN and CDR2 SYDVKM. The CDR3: CASRTGDETQYF. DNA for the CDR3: TGTGCCAGCAGGACGGGGGATGAGACCCAGTACTTC.

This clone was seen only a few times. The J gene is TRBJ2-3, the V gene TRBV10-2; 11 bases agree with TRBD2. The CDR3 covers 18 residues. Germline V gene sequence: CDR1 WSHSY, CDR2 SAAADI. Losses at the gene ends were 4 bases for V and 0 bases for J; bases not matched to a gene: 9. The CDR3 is CASSGSRGTSGSTDTQYF. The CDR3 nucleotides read TGCGCCAGCAGTGGTTCACGTGGGACTAGCGGAAGCACAGATACGCAGTATTTT.

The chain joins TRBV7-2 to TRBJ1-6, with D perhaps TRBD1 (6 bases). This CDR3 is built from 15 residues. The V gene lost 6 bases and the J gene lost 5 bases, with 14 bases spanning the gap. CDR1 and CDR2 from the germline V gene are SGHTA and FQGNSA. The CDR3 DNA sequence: TGTGCCAGCAGACCTACAGGGACTAATAATTCACCCCTCCACTTT. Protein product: CASRPTGTNNSPLHF.

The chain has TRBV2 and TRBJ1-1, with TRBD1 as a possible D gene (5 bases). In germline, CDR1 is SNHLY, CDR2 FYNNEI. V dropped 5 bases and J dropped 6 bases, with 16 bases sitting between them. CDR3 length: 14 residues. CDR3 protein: CASSQHQGTPEAFF. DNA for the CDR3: TGTGCCAGCAGTCAGCATCAGGGAACACCTGAAGCTTTCTTT.

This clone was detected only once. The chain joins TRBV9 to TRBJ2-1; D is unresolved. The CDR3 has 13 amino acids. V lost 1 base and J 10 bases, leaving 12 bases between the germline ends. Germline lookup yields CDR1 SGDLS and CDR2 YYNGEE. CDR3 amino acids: CASSVSSDGEQFF. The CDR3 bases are TGTGCCAGCAGCGTATCGAGCGATGGGGAGCAGTTCTTC. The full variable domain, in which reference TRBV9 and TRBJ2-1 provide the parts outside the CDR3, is DSGVTQTPKHLITATGQRVTLRCSPRSGDLSVYWYQQSLDQGLQFLIQYYNGEERAKGNILERFSAQQFPDLHSELNLSSLELGDSALYFCASSVSSDGEQFFGPGTRLTVL.

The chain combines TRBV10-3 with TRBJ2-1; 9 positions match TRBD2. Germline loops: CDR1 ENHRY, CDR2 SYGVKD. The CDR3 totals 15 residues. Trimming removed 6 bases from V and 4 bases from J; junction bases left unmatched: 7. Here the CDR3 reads CAIREREDSYNEQFF. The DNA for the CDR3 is TGTGCCATCAGGGAGCGGGAGGACTCTTACAATGAGCAGTTCTTC.

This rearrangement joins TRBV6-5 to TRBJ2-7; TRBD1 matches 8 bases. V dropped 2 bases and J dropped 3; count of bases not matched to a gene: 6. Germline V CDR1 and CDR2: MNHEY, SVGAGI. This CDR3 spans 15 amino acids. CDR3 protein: CASSYADRAIYEQYF. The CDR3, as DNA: TGTGCCAGCAGTTACGCGGACAGGGCTATCTACGAGCAGTACTTC.

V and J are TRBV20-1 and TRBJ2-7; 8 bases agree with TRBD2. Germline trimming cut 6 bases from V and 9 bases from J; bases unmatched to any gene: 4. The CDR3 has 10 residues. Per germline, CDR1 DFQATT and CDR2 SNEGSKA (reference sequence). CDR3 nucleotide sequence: TGCAGTGCGAAGCGGGAGACGCAGTACTTC. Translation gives CSAKRETQYF.

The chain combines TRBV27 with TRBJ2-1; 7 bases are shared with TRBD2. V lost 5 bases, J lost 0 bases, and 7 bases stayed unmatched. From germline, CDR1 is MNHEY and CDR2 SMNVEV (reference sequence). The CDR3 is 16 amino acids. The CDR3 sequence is CASSPSGGSSYNEQFF. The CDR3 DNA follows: TGTGCCAGCAGTCCTTCGGGGGGTAGCTCCTACAATGAGCAGTTCTTC.

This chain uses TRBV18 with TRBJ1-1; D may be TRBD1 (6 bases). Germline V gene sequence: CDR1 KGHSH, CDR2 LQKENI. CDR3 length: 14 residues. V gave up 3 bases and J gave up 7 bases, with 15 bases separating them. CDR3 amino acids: CASSPAGQFIEAFF. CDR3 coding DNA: TGTGCCAGCTCACCGGCTGGACAGTTTATTGAAGCTTTCTTT.

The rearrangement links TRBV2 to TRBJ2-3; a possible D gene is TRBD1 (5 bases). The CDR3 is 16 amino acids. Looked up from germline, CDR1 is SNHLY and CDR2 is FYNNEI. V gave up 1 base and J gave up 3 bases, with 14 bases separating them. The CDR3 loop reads CASSEVGVSSTDTQYF. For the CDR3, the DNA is TGTGCCAGCAGTGAAGTAGGGGTTTCGTCTACAGATACGCAGTATTTT.

The CDR3 reads CASSLATGILASTDTQYF. For the CDR3, the DNA is TGCGCCAGCAGCTTGGCTACTGGGATTCTAGCTAGCACAGATACGCAGTATTTT. The genes are TRBV5-1 and TRBJ2-3, with a possible D match to TRBD2 (5 bases). Per germline, CDR1 SGHRS and CDR2 YFSETQ. The CDR3 is 18 residues long. V was trimmed by 0 bases and J by 0 bases, leaving 17 bases between them.

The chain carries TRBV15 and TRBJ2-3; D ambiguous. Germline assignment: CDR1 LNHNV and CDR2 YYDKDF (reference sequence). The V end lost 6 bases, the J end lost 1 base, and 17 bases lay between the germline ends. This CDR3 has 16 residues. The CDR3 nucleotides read TGTGCCACCAGGGGTCGAGGTGGTTTCGGCACAGATACGCAGTATTTT. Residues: CATRGRGGFGTDTQYF.

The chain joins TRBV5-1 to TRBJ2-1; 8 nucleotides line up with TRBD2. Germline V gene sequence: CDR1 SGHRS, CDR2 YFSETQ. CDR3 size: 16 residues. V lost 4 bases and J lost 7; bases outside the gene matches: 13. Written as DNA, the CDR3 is TGCGCCAGCAGCCCCTTTGGAGCGGGAGAGAGTAATGAGCAGTTCTTC. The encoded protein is CASSPFGAGESNEQFF.

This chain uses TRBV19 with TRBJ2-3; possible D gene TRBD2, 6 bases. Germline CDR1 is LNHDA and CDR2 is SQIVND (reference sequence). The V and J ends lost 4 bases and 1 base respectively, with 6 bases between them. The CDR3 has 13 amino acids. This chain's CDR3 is CASSTGGTDTQYF. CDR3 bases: TGTGCCAGTAGTACGGGAGGCACAGATACGCAGTATTTT.

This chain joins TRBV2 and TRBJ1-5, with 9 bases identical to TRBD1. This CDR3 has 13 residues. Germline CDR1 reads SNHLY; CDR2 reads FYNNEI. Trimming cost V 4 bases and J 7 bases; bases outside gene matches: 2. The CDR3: CASSGTGEQPQHF. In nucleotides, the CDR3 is TGTGCCAGCAGTGGGACAGGGGAGCAGCCCCAGCATTTT.

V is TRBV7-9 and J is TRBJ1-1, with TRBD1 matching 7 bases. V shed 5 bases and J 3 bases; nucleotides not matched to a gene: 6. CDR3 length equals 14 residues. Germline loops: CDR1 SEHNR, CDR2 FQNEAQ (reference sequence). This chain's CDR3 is CASSPQGGHTEAFF. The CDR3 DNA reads TGTGCCAGCAGCCCCCAGGGGGGCCACACTGAAGCTTTCTTT.

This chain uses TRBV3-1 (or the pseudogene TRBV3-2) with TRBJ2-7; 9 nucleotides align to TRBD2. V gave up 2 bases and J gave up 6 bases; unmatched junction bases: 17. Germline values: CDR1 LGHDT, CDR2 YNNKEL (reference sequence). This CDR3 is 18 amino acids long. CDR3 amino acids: CASSQLPATSGFPLEQYF. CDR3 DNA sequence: TGTGCCAGCAGCCAATTACCTGCGACTAGCGGATTCCCCCTCGAGCAGTACTTC.

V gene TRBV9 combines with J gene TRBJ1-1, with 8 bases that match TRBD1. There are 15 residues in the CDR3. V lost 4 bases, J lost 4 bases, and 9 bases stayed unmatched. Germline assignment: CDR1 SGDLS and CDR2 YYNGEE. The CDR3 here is CASSQGNRGSTEAFF. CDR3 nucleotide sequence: TGTGCCAGCAGCCAAGGGAACAGGGGGAGCACTGAAGCTTTCTTT. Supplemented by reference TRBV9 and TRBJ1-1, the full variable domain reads DSGVTQTPKHLITATGQRVTLRCSPRSGDLSVYWYQQSLDQGLQFLIQYYNGEERAKGNILERFSAQQFPDLHSELNLSSLELGDSALYFCASSQGNRGSTEAFFGQGTRLTVV.

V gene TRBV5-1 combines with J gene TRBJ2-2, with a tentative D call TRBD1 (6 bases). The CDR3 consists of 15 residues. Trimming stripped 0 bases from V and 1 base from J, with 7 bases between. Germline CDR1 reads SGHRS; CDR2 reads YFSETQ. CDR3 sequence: CASSLEGQNTGELFF. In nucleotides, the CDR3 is TGCGCCAGCAGCTTGGAGGGACAGAACACCGGGGAGCTGTTTTTT.

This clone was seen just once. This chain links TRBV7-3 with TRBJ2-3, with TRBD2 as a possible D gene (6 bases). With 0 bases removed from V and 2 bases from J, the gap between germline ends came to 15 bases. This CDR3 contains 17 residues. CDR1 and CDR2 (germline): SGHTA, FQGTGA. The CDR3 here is CASSLTGQRASTDTQYF. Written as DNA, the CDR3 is TGTGCCAGCAGCTTAACTGGGCAGCGGGCTTCCACAGATACGCAGTATTTT.

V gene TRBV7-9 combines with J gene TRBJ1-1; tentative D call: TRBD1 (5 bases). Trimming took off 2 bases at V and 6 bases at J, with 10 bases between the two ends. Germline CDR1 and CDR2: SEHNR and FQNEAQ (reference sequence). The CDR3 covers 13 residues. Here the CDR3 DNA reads TGTGCCAGCAGCTTACAAGTAGGGGCTGAAGCTTTCTTT. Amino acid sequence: CASSLQVGAEAFF.